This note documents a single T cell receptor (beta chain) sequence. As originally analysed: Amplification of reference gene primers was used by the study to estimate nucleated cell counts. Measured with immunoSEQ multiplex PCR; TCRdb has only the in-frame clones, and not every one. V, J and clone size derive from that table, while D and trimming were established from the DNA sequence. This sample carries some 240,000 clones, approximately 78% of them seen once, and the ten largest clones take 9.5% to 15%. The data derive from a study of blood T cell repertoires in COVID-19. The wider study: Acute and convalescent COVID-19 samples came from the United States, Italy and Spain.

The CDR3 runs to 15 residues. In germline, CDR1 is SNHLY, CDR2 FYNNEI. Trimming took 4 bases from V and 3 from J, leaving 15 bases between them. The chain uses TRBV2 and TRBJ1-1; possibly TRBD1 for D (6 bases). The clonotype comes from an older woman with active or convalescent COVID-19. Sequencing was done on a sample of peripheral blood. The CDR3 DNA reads TGTGCCAGCAGTGCCTGGGGAGGGGGAGACACTGAAGCTTTCTTT. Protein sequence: CASSAWGGGDTEAFF.